This T cell receptor (beta chain) was identified in a study of blood T cell repertoires in COVID-19 (dated by TCRdb to 2018 to 2021). For context, the study as a whole: Samples from collaborators originated in the United States, Italy and Spain and spanned both the acute and convalescent phases of COVID-19. The sample metadata nearly always contained a de-identified subject ID, COVID-19 status, age in years and sex. The samples were drawn from two sources: the first 160 participants of the ongoing ImmuneRACE study, and 950 to 1,500 subjects contributed by 6 global collaborators. The repertoires were released in a freely available public database meant as a resource for research on the immune response to SARS-CoV-2. Where HLA class I and class II types were available, the types were taken from metadata supplied by the sample provider, not from assay-based typing. Subjects who had been exposed to COVID-19, were actively infected with it, or had recovered from it provided the deeply sampled blood TCRbeta repertoires that made up the dataset. The material from the prospective study consisted of cDNA or gDNA derived from T cells, B-cell-depleted T cells, or PBMCs. Results and caveats for the whole study, not just this receptor: The amount of clinical and demographic metadata varied by source and participant and was provided uncurated.

Worth noting for this clone: The antigen this receptor binds is unknown. No base qualities exist here, and no much larger clone lies one base off it.

Participants in the prospective study were enrolled through a virtual design, were aged about 18 to 100 years, and lived in roughly 26 United States geographic areas. In the prospective study, participants were assigned to cohorts based on the clinical history participants reported in a screening survey and a study questionnaire. For ImmuneRACE Cohort 3, a participant was defined as recovered based on two consecutive negative NP/OP PCR tests, clearance by a healthcare professional, or resolution of symptoms. In the prospective study, whole blood, serum and a nasopharyngeal or oropharyngeal swab were collected from each participant by mobile phlebotomists. Prospective study participants could optionally give additional blood draws and questionnaires over an approximately 2-month period. Blood samples from the prospective study were shipped frozen or at room temperature prior to DNA extraction. TCRbeta CDR3 regions were amplified from genomic DNA using the immunoSEQ Assay, a bias-controlled multiplex PCR. Turning to the authors' computational methods: The number of nucleated cells in each sample was estimated by amplification of reference gene primers within the assay. Sequence reads were collapsed and filtered to measure the absolute abundance of every unique TCRbeta CDR3 rearrangement. For each sample, productive Simpson clonality was calculated as the square root of Simpson's diversity index across productive rearrangements. Here the immuneACCESS table is served through TCRdb, limited to in-frame sequences with V and J called. Missing clones are a known gap in these copies; in checked studies unresolved V genes cover under half, and the rest lacks a known reason. The V and J calls and the clone size are those of that table, but D and trimming were determined from the DNA. The sample has 250,000 to 350,000 clones on record, approximately 85% of them singletons. 3.5% to 5.5% of the sample belongs to the ten largest clones.

According to the germline V gene, CDR1 reads SGHTA and CDR2 reads FQGNSA. The CDR3 covers 15 residues, taking in both the cysteine and the phenylalanine. Only the CDR3 part of the read is kept: 45 bases, read in frame from the first base. V loses 5 bases at its end and J loses 1 base; junction bases beyond the gene matches: 5. This TCR came from a woman aged 25 to 39 who had recovered from COVID-19. Sequenced input: PBMCs or T cells enriched from blood (not recorded which). The chain links TRBV7-2 with TRBJ1-5, with TRBD1 matching 7 junction bases. The nucleotide sequence is TGTGCCAGCAGCCCGGGACAGATAAGCAATCAGCCCCAGCATTTT. Its coded protein is CASSPGQISNQPQHF. Where the CDR3 stops, the reference TRBV7-2 and TRBJ1-5 genes take over; the full variable domain is GAGVSQSPSNKVTEKGKDVELRCDPISGHTALYWYRQSLGQGLEFLIYFQGNSAPDKSGLPSDRFSAERTGGSVSTLTIQRTQQEDSAVYLCASSPGQISNQPQHFGDGTRLSIL.